The clone carrying this T cell receptor beta chain was picked up a small number of times. Its antigen is unidentified. Treatment specified: 10-day PBMC culture with coronavirus spike peptide pools or control peptides (ViraFEST assay). V dropped 3 bases and J dropped 8 bases, with 16 bases sitting between them. CDR1 is SGHTA and CDR2 is FQGTGA in the germline V gene. The CDR3 consists of 14 residues. The entry originates in a study of vaccination and CD4 T cells after COVID-19. Study background: Nasal swab PCR had detected SARS-CoV-2 in convalescent patients, fewer than 10 mild and one severe. The convalescents comprised six males and four females, two of them Hispanic.

General observations from the study: SARS-CoV-2-reactive clonotypes rose nonsignificantly, with the median going from roughly 21 to 40.

Cultured CD4+ T-cell DNA underwent Oncomine TCR Beta short-read sequencing. From CD4+ T cells that had been cultured, genomic DNA was extracted. TCRdb reprocessed the PCR reads via MiXCR and lists one record per CDR3 protein. The table has roughly 14,000 distinct CDR3 sequences, about 39% seen once. This sequence originates from a human donor who had recovered from COVID-19. The starting material was CD4+ T cells from blood, cultured in vitro, obtained before SARS-CoV-2 vaccination. The chain couples TRBV7-3 to TRBJ1-2, with D possibly TRBD1 on 5 matching bases. CDR3 amino acids: CASSLRGDEGGYTF. CDR3 bases: TGTGCCAGCAGCTTGAGGGGCGACGAAGGGGGCTACACCTTC. Complete variable domain (other parts from reference TRBV7-3 and TRBJ1-2): GAGVSQTPSNKVTEKGKYVELRCDPISGHTALYWYRQSLGQGPEFLIYFQGTGAADDSGLPNDRFFAVRPEGSVSTLKIQRTERGDSAVYLCASSLRGDEGGYTFGSGTRLTVV.